This passage covers 24 T cell receptor beta chains from one sample sequenced in a study of OX40 agonist ivuxolimab in advanced cancers. Produced via immunoSEQ multiplex PCR; TCRdb's table is partial and in-frame only. The profile covers nearly 80,000 clones, with approximately 80% appearing a single time and about 0.4% taken by the ten largest. The starting material was CD4+ or CD8+ T cells sorted from blood, obtained in a trial of the OX40 agonist ivuxolimab. The receptors shown here come from an adult with an advanced solid tumor such as melanoma, head and neck, liver or kidney cancer.

As DNA, the CDR3 is TGTGCCAGCAGCCAACTAGCGGGGGGATGGGAGACCCAGTACTTC. As protein: CASSQLAGGWETQYF. The gene calls are TRBV7-2 and TRBJ2-5, with 12 bases fitting TRBD2. V was pared by 5 bases and J by 5 bases, with 6 bases of the junction left unmatched. The CDR3 sequence is 15 residues long. Germline-derived CDR1 and CDR2 are SGHTA and FQGNSA.

The table lists this clone with a count of one. The chain combines TRBV19 with TRBJ1-3, with D hard to call. V was cut by 4 bases and J by 0 bases, with 7 bases left in between. CDR3 length: 14 residues. Germline V gives CDR1 LNHDA, CDR2 SQIVND (reference sequence). In DNA form, the CDR3 reads TGTGCCAGTAGTAAAGTGGCCTCTGGAAACACCATATATTTT. This gives the protein CASSKVASGNTIYF. The variable domain in full, completed from reference TRBV19 and TRBJ1-3, reads DGGITQSPKYLFRKEGQNVTLSCEQNLNHDAMYWYRQDPGQGLRLIYYSQIVNDFQKGDIAEGYSVSREKKESFPLTVTSAQKNPTAFYLCASSKVASGNTIYFGEGSWLTVV.

This chain links TRBV7-6 with TRBJ2-1, with a possible D match to TRBD2 (6 bases). CDR3 size: 16 residues. Trimming took 1 base from V and 7 from J, leaving 17 bases between them. Germline CDR1 is SGHVS and CDR2 is FNYEAQ. CDR3 sequence: CASSLESRGPLNEQFF. For the CDR3, the DNA is TGTGCCAGCAGCTTAGAGTCGCGGGGCCCCCTAAATGAGCAGTTCTTC. Supplemented by reference TRBV7-6 and TRBJ2-1, the full variable domain reads GAGVSQSPRYKVTKRGQDVALRCDPISGHVSLYWYRQALGQGPEFLTYFNYEAQQDKSGLPNDRFSAERPEGSISTLTIQRTEQRDSAMYRCASSLESRGPLNEQFFGPGTRLTVL.

This chain uses TRBV18 with TRBJ1-1, with 8 bases that match TRBD1. The CDR3 is 14 residues long. V lost 3 bases to trimming and J lost 5 bases; unmatched junction nucleotides: 5. Looked up from germline, CDR1 is KGHSH and CDR2 is LQKENI. The CDR3 sequence: CASSPIQGGTEAFF. The CDR3 DNA reads TGTGCCAGCTCACCCATACAGGGGGGGACTGAAGCTTTCTTT.

The count of this clone is one. V gene TRBV7-9 combines with J gene TRBJ2-3, with a tentative D call TRBD1 (6 bases). Germline CDR1 and CDR2: SEHNR and FQNEAQ (reference sequence). CDR3 length equals 15 residues. Deletions cut 4 bases from V and 2 bases from J, with 13 bases between. CDR3: CASSSRGHYTDTQYF. For the CDR3, the DNA is TGTGCCAGCAGCTCTAGGGGACACTACACAGATACGCAGTATTTT.

This clone was seen just once. The chain links TRBV7-9 to TRBJ1-2; 11 positions match TRBD1. Germline V lookup: CDR1 SEHNR, CDR2 FQNEAQ (reference sequence). Trimming at V came to 5 bases and at J to 5 bases, leaving 19 bases not matched to a gene. The CDR3 runs 19 residues. The CDR3 nucleotides are TGTGCCAGCAGCCCCCTTCTAGGACAGGGGGCCCTCTATAAGTATGGCTACACCTTC. Its translation is CASSPLLGQGALYKYGYTF.

The chain carries TRBV19 and TRBJ2-7; 9 bases are a match to TRBD2. V shed 4 bases, J shed 5 bases, and the junction held 9 bases outside the gene matches. CDR1 and CDR2 from the germline V gene are LNHDA and SQIVND (reference sequence). CDR3 length: 15 amino acids. In nucleotides, the CDR3 is TGTGCCAGTAGTAATATAGCGGGAGCCGGTCACGAGCAGTACTTC. Protein sequence: CASSNIAGAGHEQYF.

The rearrangement uses TRBV19 and TRBJ1-2, with 9 bases that match TRBD1. J gave up 5 bases and V 6 bases, and 1 base lay outside the gene matches. This CDR3 is built from 12 residues. Germline CDR1 is LNHDA and CDR2 is SQIVND (reference sequence). The CDR3 bases are TGTGCCAGTAGGGACAGGGGATATGGCTACACCTTC. Its translation: CASRDRGYGYTF.

This chain uses TRBV5-1 with TRBJ2-3; D may be TRBD2 (6 bases). There are 15 residues in the CDR3. The germline CDR1 and CDR2 sequences are SGHRS and YFSETQ. V lost 3 bases and J 2 bases, leaving 13 bases between the germline ends. CDR3 bases: TGCGCCAGCAGCTCTACTAGCACCTTCACAGATACGCAGTATTTT. Its translation: CASSSTSTFTDTQYF.

The V call is TRBV19, the J call TRBJ1-4; 10 nucleotides line up with TRBD1. Trimming took 9 bases from V and 7 from J; bases not matched to a gene: 5. Germline-derived CDR1 and CDR2 are LNHDA and SQIVND (reference sequence). The CDR3 has 13 amino acids. The CDR3 sequence is CASGDRGTEKLFF. CDR3 coding DNA: TGTGCCAGCGGGGACAGGGGAACTGAAAAACTGTTTTTT.

The gene calls are TRBV9 and TRBJ2-3; no definite D call. The CDR3 contains 14 residues. The germline gives CDR1 SGDLS, CDR2 YYNGEE. The germline V and J ends were trimmed by 0 bases and 6 bases, with 11 bases remaining between them. The CDR3 here is CASSVALNPDTQYF. The CDR3 DNA reads TGTGCCAGCAGCGTAGCTTTGAACCCCGATACGCAGTATTTT.

This chain connects TRBV20-1 to TRBJ2-1; D not resolved. Deletions cut 6 bases from V and 10 bases from J, with 13 bases between. In germline, CDR1 is DFQATT, CDR2 SNEGSKA (reference sequence). The CDR3 runs 11 residues. DNA for the CDR3: TGCAGTGCCGGGCCTTGGGGAGAGCAGTTCTTC. Amino acids: CSAGPWGEQFF.

The chain links TRBV5-4 to TRBJ1-1; TRBD1 aligns across 11 bases. The trim removed 4 bases at V and 0 bases at J, leaving 2 bases unmatched. Looked up from germline, CDR1 is SGHNT and CDR2 is YYREEE (reference sequence). This CDR3 has 15 amino acids. CDR3 loop: CASSEGQGVNTEAFF. The CDR3 DNA reads as TGTGCCAGCAGCGAGGGACAGGGGGTGAACACTGAAGCTTTCTTT.

The sample holds a few counts of this clone. This sequence joins TRBV6-1 and TRBJ1-2; D is unclear. Germline loops: CDR1 MNHNS, CDR2 SASEGT. This CDR3 region has 14 residues. Trimming stripped 6 bases from V and 5 bases from J, with 16 bases between. The CDR3 DNA reads TGTGCCAGCAGCAAGGAGGCAGCCACATATGGCTACACCTTC. Protein: CASSKEAATYGYTF.

The chain joins TRBV11-3 to TRBJ2-3; 9 nucleotides match TRBD1. The length of the CDR3 is 15 residues. Unmatched junction bases numbered 10, after V lost 6 bases and J lost 6 bases. Germline-derived CDR1 and CDR2 are SGHNT and YENEEA. CDR3 nucleotide sequence: TGTGCCAGCAGTTTGGGACAGGGCCCAGGGGATACGCAGTATTTT. It translates to CASSLGQGPGDTQYF.

This chain joins TRBV29-1 and TRBJ2-1; 9 bases map to TRBD2. The germline V gene has CDR1 SQVTM and CDR2 ANQGSEA. The CDR3 is made up of 17 amino acids. With V trimmed by 7 bases and J by 3 bases, 16 bases remained unmatched. In DNA form, the CDR3 reads TGCAGCGCCCTCGACACTTTAGCGGGGGCTTTCTACAATGAGCAGTTCTTC. It specifies CSALDTLAGAFYNEQFF.

This clone was detected only a few times. The gene calls are TRBV6-5 and TRBJ1-2; the D gene is possibly TRBD1 (5 bases). This CDR3 comprises 13 residues. Germline V gene lookup returns CDR1 MNHEY and CDR2 SVGAGI. The ends were cut back, 5 bases at V and 3 bases at J, with 10 bases in the middle. Here the CDR3 DNA reads TGTGCCAGCAGTCAGGGAGGGGACTATGGCTACACCTTC. Encoded protein: CASSQGGDYGYTF.

This clone appeared once. The chain is built from TRBV11-3 and TRBJ1-1; D gene uncertain. Germline CDR1 reads SGHNT; CDR2 reads YENEEA. The germline V and J ends were trimmed by 2 bases and 1 base, with 5 bases remaining between them. The CDR3 has 13 amino acids. The CDR3 sequence: CASSLRPNTEAFF. CDR3 nucleotides: TGTGCCAGCAGCTTACGTCCGAACACTGAAGCTTTCTTT.

This chain joins TRBV2 and TRBJ2-2; 9 bases line up with TRBD1. V lost 7 bases to trimming and J lost 8 bases; unmatched junction nucleotides: 8. Looked up from germline, CDR1 is SNHLY and CDR2 is FYNNEI. The CDR3 is 14 amino acids. The CDR3 DNA follows: TGTGCCAGCAAAGTACAGGGGGCACGAGGGGAGCTGTTTTTT. It translates to CASKVQGARGELFF.

This chain connects TRBV5-1 to TRBJ2-7, with 10 bases that match TRBD2. In germline, CDR1 is SGHRS, CDR2 YFSETQ. V gave up 1 base and J gave up 6 bases; unmatched junction bases: 7. The CDR3 is 15 residues long. Here the CDR3 DNA reads TGCGCCAGCAGCTTGACTAGCGGGGTCCCATCCGAGCAGTACGTC. Translation gives CASSLTSGVPSEQYV.

A single count supports this clone. The chain uses TRBV6-5 and TRBJ2-1; 11 nucleotides agree with TRBD2. CDR1 is MNHEY, CDR2 SVGAGI, per germline. The CDR3 extends over 15 amino acids. The junction had 5 bases not matched to a gene; V was cut back by 3 bases and J by 7 bases. The CDR3 here is CASSYRLAGGNEQFF. The CDR3 DNA reads TGTGCCAGCAGTTATAGGCTAGCGGGAGGTAATGAGCAGTTCTTC.

V gene TRBV14 combines with J gene TRBJ2-7; D not certain. The V end lost 1 base, the J end lost 7 bases, and 5 bases lay between the germline ends. Germline CDR1 reads SGHDN; CDR2 reads FVKESK. This CDR3 region has 11 residues. CDR3 DNA sequence: TGTGCCAGCAGCCAAGGGTTTGAGCAGTACTTC. Amino acids: CASSQGFEQYF.

V and J are TRBV6-1 and TRBJ2-7; 8 nucleotides agree with TRBD2. The CDR3 consists of 10 residues. Looked up from germline, CDR1 is MNHNS and CDR2 is SASEGT. V trimming: 7 bases; J trimming: 7 bases; junction bases outside the gene matches: 0. For the CDR3, the DNA is TGTGCCAGCAAGCGGGGGGAGCAGTACTTC. This translates into CASKRGEQYF.

The chain employs TRBV27 and TRBJ1-1, with TRBD1 matching over 7 bases. The junction had 10 bases not matched to a gene; V was cut back by 5 bases and J by 7 bases. CDR3 length: 14 residues. CDR1 is MNHEY, CDR2 SMNVEV, per germline (reference sequence). The DNA for the CDR3 is TGTGCCAGCAGTGTGGACAGGAGGACCTTTGAAGCTTTCTTT. It codes for CASSVDRRTFEAFF.